Following are 20 T cell receptor beta chains from one sample sequenced in a study of blood T cell repertoires in COVID-19. Sequenced by immunoSEQ multiplex PCR; TCRdb stores in-frame clones only, minus some. The repertoire holds roughly 300,000 clones, with 86% as singletons. Sequenced: peripheral blood. These receptors were taken from a woman in her forties or fifties with acute or convalescent COVID-19.

This clone came up a few times. The chain couples TRBV5-8 to TRBJ2-5; 9 bases align to TRBD1. The CDR3 has 13 residues. CDR1 is SGHTS and CDR2 is YDEGEE in the germline V gene. Trimming at V came to 5 bases and at J to 5 bases, leaving 4 bases not matched to a gene. CDR3 region: CASRLTGGETQYF. CDR3 nucleotides: TGTGCCAGCAGGCTGACAGGGGGGGAGACCCAGTACTTC.

The gene calls are TRBV6-5 and TRBJ2-2; D not certain. The V end was cut by 4 bases, the J end by 6 bases, with 12 bases between. Per germline, CDR1 MNHEY and CDR2 SVGAGI. This CDR3 has 14 residues. The CDR3, as DNA: TGTGCCAGCAGTTTTCTCGCCGGGTCCGGGGAGCTGTTTTTT. Protein: CASSFLAGSGELFF.

The V gene is TRBV5-1, the J gene TRBJ2-1; 10 positions agree with TRBD2. CDR3 length: 15 amino acids. Unmatched junction bases numbered 8, after V lost 3 bases and J lost 8 bases. The germline CDR1 and CDR2 sequences are SGHRS and YFSETQ. DNA for the CDR3: TGCGCCAGCAGCTCCATAGCGGGAGGAGGGGATGAGCAGTTCTTC. Encoded protein: CASSSIAGGGDEQFF.

This clone was picked up a small number of times. This chain uses TRBV27 with TRBJ1-1; the D gene is possibly TRBD1 (6 bases). V was pared by 8 bases and J by 0 bases, with 10 bases between. Germline V lookup: CDR1 MNHEY, CDR2 SMNVEV (reference sequence). The CDR3 loop spans 13 amino acids. The CDR3 loop is CASWTAMNTEAFF. The DNA for the CDR3 is TGTGCCAGCTGGACAGCCATGAACACTGAAGCTTTCTTT.

V usage is TRBV28 and J usage is TRBJ1-2, with TRBD1 as a possible D gene (6 bases). The CDR3 sequence is 12 residues long. Trimming left V 7 bases short and J 3 bases short, with 9 bases between. The germline gives CDR1 MDHEN, CDR2 SYDVKM. The DNA of the CDR3 is TGTGCCAGCACCAGGACAGACTATGGCTACACCTTC. It yields the protein CASTRTDYGYTF.

This clone was detected once. The J gene is TRBJ2-5, the V gene TRBV21-1; TRBD2 is the table's D call and was not checked against the DNA. TRBV21-1 constitutes a pseudogene. CDR3 length equals 19 residues. CDR3 DNA sequence: TGTGCCAGCAGCACGGGGGAGGGGTGGACTAGCGGGAGAGAAGAGACCCAGTACTTC. Translated, it gives CASSTGEGWTSGREETQYF.

This rearrangement joins TRBV6-6 to TRBJ2-6; D unclear. There are 15 residues in the CDR3. V shed 3 bases and J shed 4 bases, with 10 bases lying between them. Germline V gene data show CDR1 as MNHNY and CDR2 as SVGAGI (reference sequence). The CDR3 is CASSYGAPGANVLTF. CDR3 nucleotide sequence: TGTGCCAGCAGTTATGGTGCGCCGGGGGCCAACGTCCTGACTTTC.

V and J are TRBV3-1 (or the pseudogene TRBV3-2) and TRBJ1-1; perhaps TRBD1 as D (5 bases). The germline gives CDR1 LGHDT, CDR2 YNNKEL (reference sequence). Trimming took off 4 bases at V and 3 bases at J, with 12 bases between the two ends. There are 14 residues in the CDR3. CDR3 in DNA: TGTGCCAGCAGCCCCTCTGGGGGGGACACTGAAGCTTTCTTT. It translates to CASSPSGGDTEAFF.

The CDR3 DNA is TGCAGCGCCGGGGACTGGGCCTACGAGCAGTACTTC. This codes for CSAGDWAYEQYF. The V call is TRBV29-1, the J call TRBJ2-7, with D possibly matching TRBD2 (6 bases). V lost 7 bases, J lost 2 bases, and 12 bases lay in between. This CDR3 contains 12 residues. CDR1 SQVTM and CDR2 ANQGSEA come from the germline V gene.

The J gene is TRBJ1-6, the V gene TRBV30; D uncertain. Germline V gene lookup returns CDR1 GTSNPN and CDR2 SVGIG (reference sequence). The V end lost 0 bases, the J end lost 7 bases, and 13 bases lay between the germline ends. The CDR3 is made up of 15 amino acids. The CDR3 loop is CAWSVSRGGNSPLHF. In nucleotides, the CDR3 is TGTGCCTGGAGTGTCAGTCGGGGAGGGAATTCACCCCTCCACTTT.

The V gene is TRBV5-1, the J gene TRBJ2-5; no definite D call. The CDR3 length is 16 residues. Trimming took 1 base from V and 1 from J, leaving 14 bases between them. Germline CDR1 is SGHRS and CDR2 is YFSETQ. This chain's CDR3 is CASSLYSSNLQETQYF. CDR3 bases: TGCGCCAGCAGCTTGTACAGCTCAAACCTCCAAGAGACCCAGTACTTC.

The chain employs TRBV7-3 and TRBJ2-2, with 9 bases lining up with TRBD1. This CDR3 region has 17 residues. The V segment lost 3 bases and the J segment 3 bases; nucleotides outside the gene matches: 8. The germline V gene encodes CDR1 SGHTA and CDR2 FQGTGA. The CDR3 nucleotides read TGTGCCAGCAGCTTTTCCCCCACAGGGGGCGACACCGGGGAGCTGTTTTTT. It codes for CASSFSPTGGDTGELFF.

The chain recombines TRBV7-9 with TRBJ2-1; 8 nucleotides agree with TRBD1. The CDR3 has 15 amino acids. The germline gives CDR1 SEHNR, CDR2 FQNEAQ (reference sequence). V was clipped by 3 bases and J by 6 bases; unmatched bases: 7. CDR3 sequence (DNA): TGTGCCAGCAGCTTGACAGGGGTTAGTGGCAATGAGCAGTTCTTC. It yields the protein CASSLTGVSGNEQFF.

V is TRBV28 and J is TRBJ1-1; D possibly corresponds to TRBD1 (5 bases). V dropped 2 bases and J dropped 5 bases, with 12 bases sitting between them. Germline V gene sequence: CDR1 MDHEN, CDR2 SYDVKM. This CDR3 is 14 amino acids long. Here the CDR3 DNA reads TGTGCCAGCAGTTTACCTCAGGGAGGAACTGAAGCTTTCTTT. It specifies CASSLPQGGTEAFF.

This clone was counted only a few times. The V and J genes are TRBV4-1 and TRBJ2-2; 11 bases fit TRBD2. In germline, CDR1 is MGHRA, CDR2 YSYEKL. This CDR3 comprises 17 residues. Trimming took 1 base from V and 7 from J; bases not matched to a gene: 8. CDR3 in DNA: TGCGCCAGCAGCCAAGGGCCTAGCGGGAGGTTCAGCGGGGAGCTGTTTTTT. This codes for CASSQGPSGRFSGELFF.

DNA of the CDR3: TGTGCCAGCAGAAAGGGGGATACGCAGTATTTT. It translates to CASRKGDTQYF. This chain connects TRBV6-5 to TRBJ2-3; a weak D match, TRBD1 (5 bases). CDR1 and CDR2 from the germline V gene are MNHEY and SVGAGI. The V gene lost 6 bases and the J gene lost 6 bases, with 7 bases spanning the gap. This CDR3 spans 11 amino acids.

The V gene is TRBV28, the J gene TRBJ1-5; 8 bases map to TRBD1. After removal of 6 bases from V and 3 bases from J, the junction contained 10 bases not matched to a gene. The CDR3 is made up of 16 amino acids. Per the germline V gene, CDR1 is MDHEN and CDR2 is SYDVKM. This CDR3 reads CASSTRRTGNNQPQHF. In DNA, the CDR3 is TGTGCCAGCAGCACGAGGCGGACAGGGAACAATCAGCCCCAGCATTTT.

The rearrangement links TRBV24-1 to TRBJ2-2; TRBD2 matches at 8 bases. This CDR3 is built from 16 residues. Germline V gene data show CDR1 as KGHDR and CDR2 as SFDVKD. After removal of 4 bases from V and 1 base from J, the junction contained 4 bases not matched to a gene. CDR3 loop: CATSDLGLENTGELFF. The CDR3 DNA is TGTGCCACCAGTGACCTGGGACTAGAGAACACCGGGGAGCTGTTTTTT.

The V and J genes are TRBV27 and TRBJ2-7, with a possible D match to TRBD1 (6 bases). Germline V gene lookup returns CDR1 MNHEY and CDR2 SMNVEV (reference sequence). The CDR3 spans 14 residues. V lost 5 bases to trimming and J lost 0 bases, with 11 bases between them. The CDR3 is CASSPGTISYEQYF. Written as DNA, the CDR3 is TGTGCCAGCAGTCCCGGGACAATCTCCTACGAGCAGTACTTC.

This rearrangement joins TRBV30 to TRBJ1-2, with 10 bases identical to TRBD1. V lost 5 bases, J lost 2 bases, and 2 bases stayed unmatched. CDR3 length equals 13 residues. Per germline, CDR1 GTSNPN and CDR2 SVGIG (reference sequence). CDR3 amino acids: CAWGTGVNYGYTF. Here the CDR3 DNA reads TGTGCCTGGGGGACAGGGGTGAACTATGGCTACACCTTC.